This T cell receptor beta chain was sequenced in a study of regulatory T cells in long-lasting Graves disease. About the research overall: Persistence in Graves' disease denoted antithyroid drug use beyond 5 years alongside positive TSH receptor antibodies. Study results and limitations: TRBV28, TRBJ1-2 and TRBJ2-5 were segments that persistent disease favored.

This clonotype was seen ten or more times. Its antigen is not known. Construction of TCR beta libraries relied on iRepertoire HTBI primers and on Arm-PCR targeting CDR3 regions. TCRdb itself ran the multiplex PCR reads through MiXCR, one entry per CDR3 protein. The sample lists 400,000 to 600,000 distinct CDR3 sequences, 20% to 25% occurring once. Stated time point: persistent/refractory GD, antithyroid drugs over 5 years with positive TRAb. The authors made the TCR library using RNA they extracted from PBMCs. V lost 6 bases and J lost 5; bases outside the gene matches: 7. CDR3 length: 14 residues. Germline loops: CDR1 MNHNS, CDR2 SASEGT.

This chain uses TRBV6-1 with TRBJ2-7, with 10 bases that match TRBD2. The starting material was peripheral blood mononuclear cells (PBMCs), obtained when the disease was refractory, from a patient treated with antithyroid drugs. The receptor was isolated from a female donor with Graves disease. CDR3 residues: CASSDSGRTDEQYF. As DNA, the CDR3 is TGTGCCAGCAGCGATAGCGGGAGGACCGACGAGCAGTACTTC.